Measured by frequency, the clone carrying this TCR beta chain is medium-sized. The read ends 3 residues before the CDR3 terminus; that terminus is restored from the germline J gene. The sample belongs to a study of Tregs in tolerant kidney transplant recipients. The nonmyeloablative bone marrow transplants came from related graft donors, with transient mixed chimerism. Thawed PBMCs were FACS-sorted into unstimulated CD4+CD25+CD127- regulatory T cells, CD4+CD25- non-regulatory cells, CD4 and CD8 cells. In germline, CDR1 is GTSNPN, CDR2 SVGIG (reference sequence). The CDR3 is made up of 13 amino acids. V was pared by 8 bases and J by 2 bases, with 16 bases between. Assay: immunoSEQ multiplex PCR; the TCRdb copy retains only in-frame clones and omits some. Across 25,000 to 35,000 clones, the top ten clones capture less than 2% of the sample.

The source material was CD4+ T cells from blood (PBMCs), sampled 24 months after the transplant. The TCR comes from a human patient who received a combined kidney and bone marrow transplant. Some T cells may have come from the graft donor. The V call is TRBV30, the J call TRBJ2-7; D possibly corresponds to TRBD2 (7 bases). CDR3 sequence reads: CARQGRDTYEQYF. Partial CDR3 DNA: TGTGCCCGCCAGGGGAGGGATACCTACGAG.